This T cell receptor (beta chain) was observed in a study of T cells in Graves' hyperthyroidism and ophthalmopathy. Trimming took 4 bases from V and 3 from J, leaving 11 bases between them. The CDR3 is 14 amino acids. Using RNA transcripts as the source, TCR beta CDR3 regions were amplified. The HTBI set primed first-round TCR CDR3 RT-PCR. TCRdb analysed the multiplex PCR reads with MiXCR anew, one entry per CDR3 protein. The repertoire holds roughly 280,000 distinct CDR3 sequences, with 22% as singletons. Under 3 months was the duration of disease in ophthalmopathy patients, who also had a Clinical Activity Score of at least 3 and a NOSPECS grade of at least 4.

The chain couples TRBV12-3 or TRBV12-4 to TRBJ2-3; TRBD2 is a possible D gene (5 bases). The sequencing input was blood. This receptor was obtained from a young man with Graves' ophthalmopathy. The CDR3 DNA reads TGTGCCAGCAGTTGGACTTCAAATACAGATACGCAGTATTTT. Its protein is CASSWTSNTDTQYF.